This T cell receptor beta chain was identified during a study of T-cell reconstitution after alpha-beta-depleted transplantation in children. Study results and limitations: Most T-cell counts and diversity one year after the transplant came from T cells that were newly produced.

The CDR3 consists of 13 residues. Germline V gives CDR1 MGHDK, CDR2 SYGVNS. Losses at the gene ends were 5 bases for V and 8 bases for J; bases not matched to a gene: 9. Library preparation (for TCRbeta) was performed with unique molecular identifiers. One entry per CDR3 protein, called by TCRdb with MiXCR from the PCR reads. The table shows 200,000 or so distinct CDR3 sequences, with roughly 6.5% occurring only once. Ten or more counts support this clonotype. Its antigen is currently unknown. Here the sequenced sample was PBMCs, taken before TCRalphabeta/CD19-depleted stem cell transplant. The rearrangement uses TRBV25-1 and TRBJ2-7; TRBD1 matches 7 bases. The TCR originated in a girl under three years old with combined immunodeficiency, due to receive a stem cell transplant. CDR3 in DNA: TGTGCCAGCAGTAGAACAGGGGAGACGAAGCAGTACTTC. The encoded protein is CASSRTGETKQYF.